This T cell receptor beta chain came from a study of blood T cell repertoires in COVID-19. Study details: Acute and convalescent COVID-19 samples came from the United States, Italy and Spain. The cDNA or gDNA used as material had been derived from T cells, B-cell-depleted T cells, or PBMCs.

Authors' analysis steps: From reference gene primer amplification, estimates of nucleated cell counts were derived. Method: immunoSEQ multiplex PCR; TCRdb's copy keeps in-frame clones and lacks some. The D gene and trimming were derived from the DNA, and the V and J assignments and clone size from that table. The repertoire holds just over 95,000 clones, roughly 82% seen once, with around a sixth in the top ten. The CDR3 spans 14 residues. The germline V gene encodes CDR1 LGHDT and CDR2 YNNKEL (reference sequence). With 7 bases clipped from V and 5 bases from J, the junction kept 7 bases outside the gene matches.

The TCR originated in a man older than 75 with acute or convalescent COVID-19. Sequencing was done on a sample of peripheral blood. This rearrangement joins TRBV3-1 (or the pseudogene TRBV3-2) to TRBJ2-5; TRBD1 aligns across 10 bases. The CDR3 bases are TGTGCCAGCATGAACCGGGACAGGGGTGAGACCCAGTACTTC. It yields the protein CASMNRDRGETQYF.